These 6 T cell receptor beta chains came from one sample sequenced in a study of identical twins. TCRdb re-called the 5' RACE reads through MiXCR, storing one row per CDR3 protein. The data show hundreds of thousands of distinct CDR3 sequences, roughly 6% seen once. The sample comprised naive T cells sorted from blood. The source is a man between 18 and 29 years old in good health.

This clonotype was seen repeatedly, ten times or more. The rearrangement links TRBV15 to TRBJ2-3; the match to TRBD2 covers 9 bases. The germline gives CDR1 LNHNV, CDR2 YYDKDF (reference sequence). The length of the CDR3 is 15 residues. V shed 5 bases, J shed 9 bases, and the junction held 12 bases outside the gene matches. DNA for the CDR3: TGTGCCACCAGCGAGGGGGGGATAGCGGGAGACACGCAGTATTTT. Its protein product is CATSEGGIAGDTQYF.

The sample holds a few counts of this clonotype. The J gene is TRBJ2-7, the V gene TRBV4-2, with D hard to call. The CDR3 spans 13 residues. Trimming took off 4 bases at V and 2 bases at J, with 9 bases between the two ends. CDR1 is LGHNA, CDR2 YNFKEQ, per germline. The CDR3 DNA sequence: TGTGCCAGCAGCCGGGCAGGAACCTACGAGCAGTACTTC. Translation: CASSRAGTYEQYF.

The chain joins TRBV5-1 to TRBJ2-7; D assignment may be TRBD1 or TRBD2 (5 bases each). CDR1 and CDR2 (germline): SGHRS, YFSETQ. This CDR3 has 16 amino acids. The ends were cut back, 4 bases at V and 5 bases at J, with 22 bases in the middle. The CDR3 DNA reads as TGCGCCAGCAGCAGAAGCCGGGACCTCCGAGGCAACGAGCAGTACTTC. This translates into CASSRSRDLRGNEQYF. Looking up the rest from reference TRBV5-1 and TRBJ2-7 gives the full variable domain: KAGVTQTPRYLIKTRGQQVTLSCSPISGHRSVSWYQQTPGQGLQFLFEYFSETQRNKGNFPGRFSGRQFSNSRSEMNVSTLELGDSALYLCASSRSRDLRGNEQYFGPGTRLTVT.

This clonotype has a handful of counts. This chain connects TRBV30 to TRBJ2-7; D gene uncertain. The CDR3 is made up of 12 amino acids. The V gene lost 0 bases and the J gene lost 4 bases, with 7 bases spanning the gap. The germline gives CDR1 GTSNPN, CDR2 SVGIG (reference sequence). Written as DNA, the CDR3 is TGTGCCTGGAGTGTTGGGCCGTACGAGCAGTACGTC. Residues: CAWSVGPYEQYV.

This clonotype was detected ten times or more. V gene TRBV10-1 combines with J gene TRBJ2-3; perhaps D is TRBD1 or TRBD2 (5 bases each). Trimming cost V 3 bases and J 5 bases, with 18 bases left between them. The length of the CDR3 is 16 residues. Germline lookup yields CDR1 WNHNN and CDR2 SYGVQD (reference sequence). The CDR3 reads CASSDFARPGQDTQYF. The CDR3 DNA reads as TGCGCCAGCAGTGATTTCGCTAGACCGGGGCAAGATACGCAGTATTTT.

The CDR3 bases are TGCGCCAGCAGCCGCGGGACAGTACGCCCCGAGCAGTACTTC. It codes for CASSRGTVRPEQYF. The rearrangement links TRBV5-1 to TRBJ2-7, with D possibly TRBD1 on 7 matching bases. The germline CDR1 and CDR2 sequences are SGHRS and YFSETQ. V lost 4 bases to trimming and J lost 6 bases, with 17 bases between them. The CDR3 sequence is 14 residues long. The complete variable domain, with remaining parts taken from reference TRBV5-1 and TRBJ2-7, reads KAGVTQTPRYLIKTRGQQVTLSCSPISGHRSVSWYQQTPGQGLQFLFEYFSETQRNKGNFPGRFSGRQFSNSRSEMNVSTLELGDSALYLCASSRGTVRPEQYFGPGTRLTVT.